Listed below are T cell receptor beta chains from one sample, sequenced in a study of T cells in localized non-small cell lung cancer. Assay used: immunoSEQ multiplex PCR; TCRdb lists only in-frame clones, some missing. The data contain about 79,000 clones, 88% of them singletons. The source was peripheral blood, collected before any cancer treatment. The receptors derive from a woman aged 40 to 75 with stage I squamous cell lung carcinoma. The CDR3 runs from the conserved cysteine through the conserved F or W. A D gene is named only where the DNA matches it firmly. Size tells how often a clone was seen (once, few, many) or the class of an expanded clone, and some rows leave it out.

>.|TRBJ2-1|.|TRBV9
TGTGCCAGCAGCGCAGCGAACAATGAGCAGTTCTTC
CASSAANNEQFF
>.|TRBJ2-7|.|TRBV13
TGTGCCAGCAGCCGAACCGGGCCAAAAGTGGGGGAGCAGTACTTC
CASSRTGPKVGEQYF
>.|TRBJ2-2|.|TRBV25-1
TGTGCCAGCAGTACTAGTTTAGGCGTCGGGTCCACCGGGGAGCTGTTTTTT
CASSTSLGVGSTGELFF
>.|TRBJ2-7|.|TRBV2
TGTGCCAGCAGACCTTCAAGCGGATCCAGCTCCTACGAGCAGTACTTC
CASRPSSGSSSYEQYF
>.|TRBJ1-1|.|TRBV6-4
TGTGCCAGCAGGGCCTCAGAGGGATACGTCGCTGAAGCTTTCTTT
CASRASEGYVAEAFF
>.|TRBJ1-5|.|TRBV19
TGTGCCAGTACAGAGGGTAATTACCCCAATCAGCCCCAGCATTTT
CASTEGNYPNQPQHF
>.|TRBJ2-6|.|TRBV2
TGTGCCAGCAGTGCCCAGCGAAGAACTGGGGCCAACGTCCTGACTTTC
CASSAQRRTGANVLTF
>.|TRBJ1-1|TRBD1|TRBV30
TGTGCCTGGGTGGGACAGGCCCTGAACACTGAAGCTTTCTTT
CAWVGQALNTEAFF
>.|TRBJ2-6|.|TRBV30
TGTGCCTGGAGTTTAAAGGGGGCCAACGTCCTGACTTTC
CAWSLKGANVLTF
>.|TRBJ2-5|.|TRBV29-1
TGCAGCGTTGAAGATCTTCCGAGAAGCCAAGAGACCCAGTACTTC
CSVEDLPRSQETQYF
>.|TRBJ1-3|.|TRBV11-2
TGTGCCAGCACCGAGACGGCCTTCAGCTCTGGAAACACCATATATTTT
CASTETAFSSGNTIYF
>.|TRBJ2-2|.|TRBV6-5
TGTGCCAGCAGTTACTCGAACGCGAACACCGGGGAGCTGTTTTTT
CASSYSNANTGELFF
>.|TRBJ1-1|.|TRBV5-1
TGCGCCAGCAGTCTCATTTGGGGGAACACTGAAGCTTTCTTT
CASSLIWGNTEAFF
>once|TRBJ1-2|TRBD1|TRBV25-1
TGTGCCAGCAGTGTCCTCACTGGGACAGGGGGTGATGGCTACACCTTC
CASSVLTGTGGDGYTF
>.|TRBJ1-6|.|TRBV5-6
TGTGCCAGCAGCTTGGAGGTCAGGAGGAATTCACCCCTCCACTTT
CASSLEVRRNSPLHF
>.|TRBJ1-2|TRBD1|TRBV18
TGTGCCAGCTCGCCAGACAGGGACATGGGCTACACCTTC
CASSPDRDMGYTF
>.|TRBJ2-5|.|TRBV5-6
TGTGCCAGCAGCTTGACGGGGGAAGAGACCCAGTACTTC
CASSLTGEETQYF
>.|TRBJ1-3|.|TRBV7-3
TGTGCCAGCAGCCTAGGACCGCTCGCCTCTGGAAACACCATATATTTT
CASSLGPLASGNTIYF
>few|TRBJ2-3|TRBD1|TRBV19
TGTGCCAGTAGTTTAGCAGGGGGCGTAGATACGCAGTATTTT
CASSLAGGVDTQYF
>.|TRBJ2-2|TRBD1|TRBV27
TGTGCCAGCAGTCTGGGACAGGGGAACACCGGGGAGCTGTTTTTT
CASSLGQGNTGELFF
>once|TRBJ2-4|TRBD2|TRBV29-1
TGCAGCGCTCTCAAAACTAGCGGGGGGGATCAGTACTTC
CSALKTSGGDQYF
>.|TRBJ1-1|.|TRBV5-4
TGTGCCAGCAGCCTCGGATATTACAGGGACACTGAAGCTTTCTTT
CASSLGYYRDTEAFF
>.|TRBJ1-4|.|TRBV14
TGTGCCAGCAGCCATCTACAAGATTCTAACGAAAAACTGTTTTTT
CASSHLQDSNEKLFF
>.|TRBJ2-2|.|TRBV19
TGTGCCAGTAGTAATGGTGGGGAGCTGTTTTTT
CASSNGGELFF
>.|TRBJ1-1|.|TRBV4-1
TGCGCCAGCAGCCAAGAAGGATCCCTGAACACTGAAGCTTTCTTT
CASSQEGSLNTEAFF
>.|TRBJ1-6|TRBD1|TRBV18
TGTGCCAGCTCACCAACGGGACAGTATAATTCACCCCTCCACTTT
CASSPTGQYNSPLHF
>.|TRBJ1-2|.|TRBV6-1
TGTGCCAGCAGTGAAGGGTGGGGAAATGGCTACACCTTC
CASSEGWGNGYTF
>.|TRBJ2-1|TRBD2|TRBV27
TGTGCCAGCCTTCCTCTAGCGGGGGGTGATGAGCAGTTCTTC
CASLPLAGGDEQFF
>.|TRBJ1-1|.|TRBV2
TGTGCCAGCAGTGCCGCGGGGGGCGCGAACACTGAAGCTTTCTTT
CASSAAGGANTEAFF
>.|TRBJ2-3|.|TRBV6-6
TGTGCCAGCAGTTACTCGGAGTTGAGGACGCAGTATTTT
CASSYSELRTQYF
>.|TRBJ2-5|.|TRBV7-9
TGTGCCAGCAGCTTAGCGGTGGCAGACCAAGAGACCCAGTACTTC
CASSLAVADQETQYF
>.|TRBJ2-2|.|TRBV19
TGTGCCAGTAGCCGAAAAGGGGTCCGGGTCACCGGGGAGCTGTTTTTT
CASSRKGVRVTGELFF
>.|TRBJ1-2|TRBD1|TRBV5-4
TGTGCCAGCAGCCGACAGGGTGTGTTCTATGGCTACACCTTC
CASSRQGVFYGYTF
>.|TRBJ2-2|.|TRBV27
TGTGCCAGCAGTAAGGGGTTCGAGGCCGGGGAGCTGTTTTTT
CASSKGFEAGELFF
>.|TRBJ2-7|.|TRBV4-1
TGCGCCAGCAGCCTTCTCCCCAGTTCGGGGAGTTACATCTACGAGCAGTACTTC
CASSLLPSSGSYIYEQYF
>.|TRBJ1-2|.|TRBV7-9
TGTGCCAGCAGCCTTGGGACCGACACGTTTAACTATGGCTACACCTTC
CASSLGTDTFNYGYTF
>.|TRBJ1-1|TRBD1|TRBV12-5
TGTGCTAGTGGCCCGGACAGGGTCCGCGCTTTCTTT
CASGPDRVRAFF
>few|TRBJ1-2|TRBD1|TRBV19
TGTGCCAGTTTACGGACAGGGAGGGACTATGGCTACACCTTC
CASLRTGRDYGYTF